The 13 T cell receptor beta chains presented below share a single source sample, sequenced in a study of blood T cell repertoires in COVID-19. Some clones are missing from TCRdb's copy, which holds only in-frame ones; the method was immunoSEQ multiplex PCR. The table has around 270,000 clones, roughly 84% seen once. Sequences were obtained from peripheral blood. Every receptor here comes from a human donor with COVID-19, enrolled during active disease. The donor label of this sample is uncertain.

The V gene is TRBV9, the J gene TRBJ1-4, with TRBD1 identical over 9 bases. CDR1 SGDLS and CDR2 YYNGEE come from the germline V gene. This CDR3 comprises 16 residues. V lost 8 bases and J lost 8; bases outside the gene matches: 16. The CDR3 here is CASSTYKDRGNEKLFF. The DNA for the CDR3 is TGTGCCAGTTCTACTTATAAGGACAGGGGAAACGAAAAACTGTTTTTT. Full variable domain (missing parts from reference TRBV9 and TRBJ1-4): DSGVTQTPKHLITATGQRVTLRCSPRSGDLSVYWYQQSLDQGLQFLIQYYNGEERAKGNILERFSAQQFPDLHSELNLSSLELGDSALYFCASSTYKDRGNEKLFFGSGTQLSVL.

This sequence joins TRBV2 and TRBJ2-3; D is possibly TRBD2 (6 bases). V was cut by 4 bases and J by 3 bases, with 14 bases left in between. Germline V gene lookup returns CDR1 SNHLY and CDR2 FYNNEI. The CDR3 spans 15 residues. CDR3 loop: CASSVGWEETDTQYF. In nucleotides, the CDR3 is TGTGCCAGCAGTGTAGGGTGGGAGGAAACAGATACGCAGTATTTT.

The chain links TRBV19 to TRBJ1-1, with D unclear. The V end was cut by 7 bases, the J end by 5 bases, with 11 bases between. Germline V gene data show CDR1 as LNHDA and CDR2 as SQIVND (reference sequence). This CDR3 contains 12 residues. The DNA of the CDR3 is TGTGCCAGTAACGGGGAGAGGACTGAAGCTTTCTTT. Translating gives CASNGERTEAFF. The full variable domain, rest sourced from reference TRBV19 and TRBJ1-1, is DGGITQSPKYLFRKEGQNVTLSCEQNLNHDAMYWYRQDPGQGLRLIYYSQIVNDFQKGDIAEGYSVSREKKESFPLTVTSAQKNPTAFYLCASNGERTEAFFGQGTRLTVV.

V and J are TRBV11-3 and TRBJ2-3; the match to TRBD1 covers 11 bases. In germline, CDR1 is SGHNT, CDR2 YENEEA. V trimming: 5 bases; J trimming: 6 bases; junction bases outside the gene matches: 4. The CDR3 is made up of 14 amino acids. CDR3 in DNA: TGTGCCAGCAGCCGTGGACAGGGGGCGGATACGCAGTATTTT. It translates to CASSRGQGADTQYF.

The chain joins TRBV4-3 to TRBJ2-1; TRBD1 is a possible D gene (5 bases). This CDR3 contains 20 residues. The ends were cut back, 0 bases at V and 3 bases at J, with 24 bases in the middle. CDR1 and CDR2 from the germline V gene are LGHNA and YSLEER. This chain's CDR3 is CASSQDWGSSSGLYYNEQFF. In DNA, the CDR3 is TGCGCCAGCAGCCAAGATTGGGGCTCGAGCTCCGGCCTTTACTACAATGAGCAGTTCTTC.

The chain uses TRBV7-2 and TRBJ1-4; no clear D gene. V was clipped by 4 bases and J by 0 bases, with 15 bases between them. Germline assignment: CDR1 SGHTA and CDR2 FQGNSA. The CDR3 runs 17 residues. CDR3 DNA: TGTGCCAGCAGCTCACCGAGTGACTCTGCAACTAATGAAAAACTGTTTTTT. Protein sequence: CASSSPSDSATNEKLFF.

With respect to this clone: A much more abundant neighbour one base away suggests this may be a read error. Different DNA sequences within this sample yield the same CDR3. V gene TRBV12-3 or TRBV12-4 combines with J gene TRBJ1-1; D unclear. This CDR3 contains 13 residues. V lost 2 bases to trimming and J lost 1 base, with 5 bases between them. The CDR3 coding sequence is TGTGCCAGCAGTTTAAACAGGAACACTGAAGCTTTCTTT. Translating gives CASSLNRNTEAFF.

V gene TRBV3-1 (or the pseudogene TRBV3-2) combines with J gene TRBJ1-5; unclear D gene. Trimming took off 0 bases at V and 0 bases at J, with 9 bases between the two ends. From germline, CDR1 is LGHDT and CDR2 YNNKEL (reference sequence). The CDR3 runs 16 residues. The CDR3 DNA is TGTGCCAGCAGCCAAGATCTAGGAAATAGCAATCAGCCCCAGCATTTT. It translates to CASSQDLGNSNQPQHF.

This rearrangement joins TRBV28 to TRBJ2-1, with D perhaps TRBD2 (6 bases). The germline V gene encodes CDR1 MDHEN and CDR2 SYDVKM. CDR3 length: 13 residues. V was pared by 5 bases and J by 1 base, with 6 bases between. The CDR3 DNA sequence: TGTGCCAGCAGTCGGGAGTCCTACAATGAGCAGTTCTTC. Translation gives CASSRESYNEQFF.

The chain is built from TRBV25-1 and TRBJ1-2; D is possibly TRBD1 (6 bases). Germline V gives CDR1 MGHDK, CDR2 SYGVNS. V was pared by 4 bases and J by 0 bases, with 15 bases between. CDR3 length equals 16 residues. For the CDR3, the DNA is TGTGCCAGCAGTGCATCCACAGGGACCCCTAACTATGGCTACACCTTC. As protein: CASSASTGTPNYGYTF.

The chain recombines TRBV10-3 with TRBJ1-4; 7 positions match TRBD1. This CDR3 contains 13 residues. CDR1 is ENHRY, CDR2 SYGVKD, per germline. For the CDR3, the DNA is TGTGCTAGCTCCGGGACAGTTAATGAAAAACTGTTTTTT. Translating gives CASSGTVNEKLFF.

The V call is TRBV5-5, the J call TRBJ1-1; 9 positions match TRBD1. Germline V gene lookup returns CDR1 SGHKS and CDR2 YYEKEE (reference sequence). The CDR3 has 16 residues. With V trimmed by 0 bases and J by 2 bases, 5 bases remained unmatched. The CDR3 region is CASSLDRGPPNTEAFF. Here the CDR3 DNA reads TGTGCCAGCAGCTTGGACAGGGGGCCTCCAAACACTGAAGCTTTCTTT.

The V call is TRBV20-1, the J call TRBJ1-2; D not resolved. The germline V gene encodes CDR1 DFQATT and CDR2 SNEGSKA (reference sequence). The CDR3 runs 11 residues. V was shortened by 7 bases and J by 7 bases, with 13 bases between the two germline ends. This chain's CDR3 is CSGRQTPGYTF. The CDR3 coding sequence is TGCAGTGGGAGGCAGACGCCTGGCTACACCTTC.